This T cell receptor beta chain stems from a study of long-term antiretroviral therapy in people with HIV. Study-wide results and caveats: Once patients were on ART, diversity went higher but still fell short of transplant donor controls.

Per the germline V gene, CDR1 is MNHEY and CDR2 is SMNVEV (reference sequence). This CDR3 region has 15 residues. Trimming took off 2 bases at V and 3 bases at J, with 13 bases between the two ends. immunoSEQ v3.0 was run at survey level. Measured with immunoSEQ multiplex PCR; TCRdb has only the in-frame clones, and not every one. This table holds some 29,000 clones, approximately 90% found once. As concerns this clone: Its antigen is undetermined.

This chain connects TRBV27 to TRBJ1-2; D perhaps matches TRBD1 (6 bases). This TCR came from a woman aged 18-29 years with HIV. This material consisted of unsorted PBMCs, taken 0.5 years after starting antiretroviral therapy. CDR3 protein: CASSLRGGQDYGYTF. The DNA of the CDR3 is TGTGCCAGCAGTTTAAGGGGGGGGCAGGACTATGGCTACACCTTC.